This T cell receptor (beta chain) was found in a study of identical twins. Overall study results and limits: Clonotypes of the beta chain that were abundant in cord blood carried fewer insertions (memory repertoires showed none).

This clonotype was observed many times. Its antigen is unknown. TCRdb reprocessed the 5' RACE reads with MiXCR, giving one entry per CDR3 protein. The sample comprises 650,000 to 750,000 distinct CDR3 sequences, less than 25% of which are singletons, and roughly 4% rests with the top ten. V gave up 0 bases and J gave up 7 bases; unmatched junction bases: 9. CDR1 SGHRS and CDR2 YFSETQ come from the germline V gene. This CDR3 is 15 amino acids long. These data were likewise used in another study, on T cells expressing NK-cell markers. According to that study: Anti-gamma-delta TCR antibody use in several experiments restricted sorting to alpha-beta TCR T cells. In a group of about 6 donors, dominant NKG2C+ clonotypes represented about 1.0-8% of CD8+ T cells.

Sequencing was carried out using PBMCs. This TCR derives from a woman younger than 30 in good health. The gene calls are TRBV5-1 and TRBJ2-7; 8 bases are a match to TRBD1. CDR3 sequence: CASSLAPGQATEQYF. In DNA form, the CDR3 reads TGCGCCAGCAGCTTGGCCCCGGGACAGGCGACAGAGCAGTACTTC.